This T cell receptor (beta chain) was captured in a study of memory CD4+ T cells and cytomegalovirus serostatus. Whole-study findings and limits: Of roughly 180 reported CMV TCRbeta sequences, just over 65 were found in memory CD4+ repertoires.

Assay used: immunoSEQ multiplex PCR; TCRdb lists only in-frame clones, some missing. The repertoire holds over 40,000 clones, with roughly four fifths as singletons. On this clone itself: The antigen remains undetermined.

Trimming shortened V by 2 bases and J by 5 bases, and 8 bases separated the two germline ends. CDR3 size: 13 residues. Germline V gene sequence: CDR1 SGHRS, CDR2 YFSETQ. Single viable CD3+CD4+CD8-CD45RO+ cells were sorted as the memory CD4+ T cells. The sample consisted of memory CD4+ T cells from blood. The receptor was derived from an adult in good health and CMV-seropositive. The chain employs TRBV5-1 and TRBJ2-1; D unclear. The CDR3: CASSFGQNNEQFF. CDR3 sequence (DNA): TGCGCCAGCAGCTTCGGCCAGAACAATGAGCAGTTCTTC.